These 20 T cell receptor beta chains share one sample of origin, sequenced in a study of blood T cells in healthy people across ages. A second about 6 to 12 cycle PCR used barcoded and J-beta primers. TCRdb passed the 5' RACE reads through MiXCR, listing each CDR3 protein once. The data show hundreds of thousands of distinct CDR3 sequences, approximately 25% seen once. These data were also reused for a study on T cells of mothers and their children.

The specimen sequenced was blood. The origin of the receptors is a boy aged 5-17 years in good health.

The chain joins TRBV7-9 to TRBJ2-5, with 7 positions matching TRBD2. With 4 bases clipped from V and 5 bases from J, the junction kept 4 bases outside the gene matches. The germline gives CDR1 SEHNR, CDR2 FQNEAQ (reference sequence). The CDR3 has 13 residues. CDR3 amino acids: CASSWVRGETQYF. As DNA, the CDR3 is TGTGCCAGCAGCTGGGTGCGGGGGGAGACCCAGTACTTC.

This clonotype was detected only a few times. At one end the junction does not follow the germline gene, possibly because of a read error. The chain couples TRBV11-2 to TRBJ2-3; D is undetermined. CDR3 length: 12 residues. Per germline, CDR1 SGHAT and CDR2 FQNNGV. CDR3 bases: TGTGCCGGCAGCCAGATAGCAGATACGCAGTATTTT. It specifies CAGSQIADTQYF.

The genes are TRBV7-9 and TRBJ2-5; the match to TRBD2 covers 10 bases. The length of the CDR3 is 16 residues. The trim removed 6 bases at V and 1 base at J, leaving 8 bases unmatched. The germline V gene encodes CDR1 SEHNR and CDR2 FQNEAQ (reference sequence). The CDR3 spells CASRVTSGTLQETQYF. CDR3 bases: TGTGCCAGCAGAGTTACTAGCGGGACGCTCCAAGAGACCCAGTACTTC.

The chain combines TRBV10-3 with TRBJ2-7, with 9 bases aligning to TRBD1. Trimming removed 4 bases from V and 0 bases from J; junction bases left unmatched: 13. Germline values: CDR1 ENHRY, CDR2 SYGVKD. The CDR3 loop spans 18 amino acids. CDR3 protein: CAISVGDRAMGSSYEQYF. The CDR3, as DNA: TGTGCCATCAGTGTCGGGGACAGGGCGATGGGGTCCTCCTACGAGCAGTACTTC.

This rearrangement joins TRBV5-1 to TRBJ2-1; either TRBD1 or TRBD2 may fit D (6 bases each). With 2 bases removed from V and 3 bases from J, the gap between germline ends came to 15 bases. CDR3 length equals 16 residues. Germline CDR1 reads SGHRS; CDR2 reads YFSETQ. In DNA form, the CDR3 reads TGCGCCAGCAGCTTACCGACAGGAGGGGGCTACAATGAGCAGTTCTTC. It specifies CASSLPTGGGYNEQFF.

The gene calls are TRBV29-1 and TRBJ1-3; 7 bases match TRBD1. The J segment lost 0 bases and the V segment lost 7 bases, leaving 9 bases of the junction unmatched. This CDR3 spans 15 amino acids. Germline lookup yields CDR1 SQVTM and CDR2 ANQGSEA. The CDR3: CSAWGQTGSGNTIYF. CDR3 in DNA: TGCAGCGCCTGGGGACAGACCGGCTCTGGAAACACCATATATTTT.

In its sample, this clonotype was seen a few times. The chain is built from TRBV13 and TRBJ2-5; TRBD1 aligns across 7 bases. Germline assignment: CDR1 PRHDT and CDR2 FYEKMQ (reference sequence). There are 16 residues in the CDR3. The ends lost 3 bases at V and 2 bases at J; junction bases unmatched: 9. The CDR3 coding sequence is TGTGCCAGCAGCTTCCGGGACAGCAAATCTCAAGAGACCCAGTACTTC. This sequence encodes CASSFRDSKSQETQYF.

This clonotype was detected ten times or more. The V gene is TRBV29-1, the J gene TRBJ2-7; no clear D. The V gene lost 5 bases and the J gene lost 1 base, with 6 bases spanning the gap. The CDR3 consists of 11 residues. Germline V gives CDR1 SQVTM, CDR2 ANQGSEA. The CDR3 is CSVLGSYEQYF. CDR3 bases: TGCAGCGTTTTGGGTTCCTACGAGCAGTACTTC.

V and J are TRBV5-4 and TRBJ2-5; D perhaps matches TRBD2 (6 bases). The DNA end is more similar to TRBJ2-1, so the J call may be wrong. Germline CDR1 reads SGHNT; CDR2 reads YYREEE (reference sequence). CDR3 length: 14 residues. The chain's CDR3 is CASSASRERDEQFF. The CDR3 DNA reads TGTGCCAGCAGCGCTAGCCGGGAGAGGGATGAGCAGTTCTTC.

This clonotype was recorded at least ten times. The chain links TRBV20-1 to TRBJ2-1, with a weak D call TRBD2 (5 bases). This CDR3 has 13 amino acids. V was pared by 5 bases and J by 5 bases, with 13 bases between. Germline V gene sequence: CDR1 DFQATT, CDR2 SNEGSKA (reference sequence). CDR3 sequence reads: CSALPVGDNEQFF. For the CDR3, the DNA is TGCAGTGCTCTCCCGGTCGGGGACAATGAGCAGTTCTTC.

This clonotype was counted ten times or more. V gene TRBV25-1 combines with J gene TRBJ1-1; tentative D call: TRBD1 (6 bases). The CDR3 consists of 12 residues. Trimming shortened V by 4 bases and J by 8 bases, and 11 bases separated the two germline ends. Germline CDR1 reads MGHDK; CDR2 reads SYGVNS. CDR3 nucleotides: TGTGCCAGCAGTGGTCAGGGGTCCGAAGCTTTCTTT. Translating gives CASSGQGSEAFF. Full variable domain (rest looked up from reference TRBV25-1 and TRBJ1-1): EADIYQTPRYLVIGTGKKITLECSQTMGHDKMYWYQQDPGMELHLIHYSYGVNSTEKGDLSSESTVSRIRTEHFPLTLESARPSHTSQYLCASSGQGSEAFFGQGTRLTVV.

The DNA for the CDR3 is TGCGCCAGCAGCTTGGATACAGCGGGGCTCCAAGAGACCCAGTACTTC. The encoded protein is CASSLDTAGLQETQYF. The J gene is TRBJ2-1, the V gene TRBV5-1; 7 bases are shared with TRBD2. The tail of the sequence fits TRBJ2-5 better, so the J call may be wrong. The CDR3 consists of 16 residues. Germline V gene sequence: CDR1 SGHRS, CDR2 YFSETQ.

The chain has TRBV10-3 and TRBJ1-2, with D perhaps TRBD1 (6 bases). CDR1 and CDR2 from the germline V gene are ENHRY and SYGVKD. V shed 0 bases and J shed 6 bases, with 8 bases lying between them. CDR3 length: 13 residues. This CDR3 reads CAISESNRDGYTF. The CDR3 coding sequence is TGTGCCATCAGTGAGTCGAACAGGGATGGCTACACCTTC.

V and J are TRBV12-3 or TRBV12-4 and TRBJ1-6; D remains unclear. The CDR3 extends over 13 amino acids. V lost 3 bases to trimming and J lost 7 bases, with 7 bases between them. CDR3 amino acids: CASSFGENSPLHF. Written as DNA, the CDR3 is TGTGCCAGCAGTTTCGGGGAGAATTCACCCCTCCACTTT.

The gene calls are TRBV7-8 and TRBJ2-1; TRBD2 matches at 9 bases. J lost 4 bases, V lost 5 bases, and 9 bases had no gene match. The CDR3 consists of 16 residues. Germline CDR1 reads SGHVS; CDR2 reads FQNEAQ. The CDR3 loop reads CASSPPLAGSYNEQFF. The CDR3, as DNA: TGTGCCAGCAGCCCACCCCTAGCGGGGAGTTACAATGAGCAGTTCTTC.

This CDR3 is CASSLAVQPYGYTF. DNA for the CDR3: TGTGCCAGCAGCTTGGCAGTGCAACCCTATGGCTACACCTTC. This sequence joins TRBV5-6 and TRBJ1-2; D gene ambiguous. The CDR3 covers 14 residues. V lost 0 bases to trimming and J lost 4 bases, with 10 bases between them. Germline V gene lookup returns CDR1 SGHDT and CDR2 YYEEEE.

This clonotype occurred a few times. The V and J genes are TRBV28 and TRBJ2-7, with D tentatively TRBD1 or TRBD2 (6 bases each). V was trimmed by 6 bases and J by 2 bases, leaving 17 bases between them. The germline V gene has CDR1 MDHEN and CDR2 SYDVKM. The CDR3 sequence is 15 residues long. The DNA of the CDR3 is TGTGCCAGCAGACGAGGGGGGAAAAAAACCTACGAGCAGTACTTC. Its protein is CASRRGGKKTYEQYF.

The chain has TRBV2 and TRBJ2-1; no clear D gene. The ends were cut back, 6 bases at V and 0 bases at J, with 6 bases in the middle. Germline lookup yields CDR1 SNHLY and CDR2 FYNNEI. CDR3 length: 13 residues. As DNA, the CDR3 is TGTGCCAGCAGGGAGACCTCCTACAATGAGCAGTTCTTC. The encoded protein is CASRETSYNEQFF.

The chain recombines TRBV7-2 with TRBJ2-4, with a possible D match to TRBD2 (5 bases). The CDR3 extends over 15 amino acids. The germline V gene has CDR1 SGHTA and CDR2 FQGNSA. V lost 1 base, J lost 0 bases, and 7 bases lay in between. The CDR3 nucleotides read TGTGCCAGCAGCTTAGAAGCGGCAGCCAAAAACATTCAGTACTTC. This codes for CASSLEAAAKNIQYF.

The V gene is TRBV7-2, the J gene TRBJ2-3; 10 nucleotides agree with TRBD2. V was pared by 2 bases and J by 7 bases, with 6 bases of the junction left unmatched. The CDR3 is 15 residues long. Germline CDR1 is SGHTA and CDR2 is FQGNSA. The CDR3 region is CASSLTSGVGHTQYF. For the CDR3, the DNA is TGTGCCAGCAGCTTAACTAGCGGGGTGGGACATACGCAGTATTTT.